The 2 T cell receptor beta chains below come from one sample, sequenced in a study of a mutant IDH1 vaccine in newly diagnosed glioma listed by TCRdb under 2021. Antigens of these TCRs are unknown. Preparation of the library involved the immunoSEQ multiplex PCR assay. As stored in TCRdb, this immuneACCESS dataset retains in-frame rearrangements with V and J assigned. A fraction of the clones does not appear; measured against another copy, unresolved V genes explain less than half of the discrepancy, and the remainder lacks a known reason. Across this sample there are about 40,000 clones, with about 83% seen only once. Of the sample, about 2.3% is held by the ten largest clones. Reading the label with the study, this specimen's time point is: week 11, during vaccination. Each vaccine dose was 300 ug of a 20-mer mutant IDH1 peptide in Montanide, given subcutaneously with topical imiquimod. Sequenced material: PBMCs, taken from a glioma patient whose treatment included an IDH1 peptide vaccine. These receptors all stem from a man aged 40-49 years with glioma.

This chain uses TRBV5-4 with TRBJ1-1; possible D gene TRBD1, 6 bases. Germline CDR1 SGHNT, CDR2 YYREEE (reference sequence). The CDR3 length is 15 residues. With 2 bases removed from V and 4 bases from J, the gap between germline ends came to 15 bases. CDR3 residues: CASSFAGGAGTEAFF. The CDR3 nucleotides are TGTGCCAGCAGCTTCGCCGGGGGCGCGGGCACTGAAGCTTTCTTT.

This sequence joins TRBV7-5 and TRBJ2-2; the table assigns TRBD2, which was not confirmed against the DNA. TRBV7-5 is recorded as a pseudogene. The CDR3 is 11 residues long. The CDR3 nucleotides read TGTGTCAGAAGCTTCTCCGGGGAGCTGTTTTTT. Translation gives CVRSFSGELFF.